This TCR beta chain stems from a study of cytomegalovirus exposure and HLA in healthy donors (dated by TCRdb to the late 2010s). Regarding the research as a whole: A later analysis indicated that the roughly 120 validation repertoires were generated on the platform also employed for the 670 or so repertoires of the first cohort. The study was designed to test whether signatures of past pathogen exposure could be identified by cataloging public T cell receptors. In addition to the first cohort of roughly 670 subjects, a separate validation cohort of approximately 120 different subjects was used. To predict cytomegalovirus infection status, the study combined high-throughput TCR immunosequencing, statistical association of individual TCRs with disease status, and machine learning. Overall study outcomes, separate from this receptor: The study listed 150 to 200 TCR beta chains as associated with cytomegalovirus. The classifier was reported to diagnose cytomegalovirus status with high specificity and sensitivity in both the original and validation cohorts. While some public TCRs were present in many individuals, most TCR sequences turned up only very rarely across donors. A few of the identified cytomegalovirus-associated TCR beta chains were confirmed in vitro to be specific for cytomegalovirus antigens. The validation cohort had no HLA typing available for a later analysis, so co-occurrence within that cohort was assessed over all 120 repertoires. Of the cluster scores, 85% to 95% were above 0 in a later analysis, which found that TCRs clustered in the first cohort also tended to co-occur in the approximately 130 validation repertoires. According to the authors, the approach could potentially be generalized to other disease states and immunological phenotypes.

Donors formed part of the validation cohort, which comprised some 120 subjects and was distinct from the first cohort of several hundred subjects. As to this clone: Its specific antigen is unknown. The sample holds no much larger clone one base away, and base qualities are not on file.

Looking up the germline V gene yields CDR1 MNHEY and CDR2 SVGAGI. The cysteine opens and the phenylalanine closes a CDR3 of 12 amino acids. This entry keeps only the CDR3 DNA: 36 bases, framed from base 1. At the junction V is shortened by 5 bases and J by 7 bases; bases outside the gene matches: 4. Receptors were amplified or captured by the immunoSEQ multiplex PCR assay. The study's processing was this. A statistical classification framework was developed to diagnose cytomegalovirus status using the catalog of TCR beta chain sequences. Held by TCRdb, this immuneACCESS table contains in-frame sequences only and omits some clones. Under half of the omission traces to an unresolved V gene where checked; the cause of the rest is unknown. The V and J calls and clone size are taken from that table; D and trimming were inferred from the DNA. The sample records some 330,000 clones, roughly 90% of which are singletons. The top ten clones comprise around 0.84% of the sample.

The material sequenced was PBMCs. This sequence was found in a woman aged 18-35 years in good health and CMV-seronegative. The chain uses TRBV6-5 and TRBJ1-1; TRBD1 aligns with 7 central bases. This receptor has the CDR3 CASSRQGGEAFF. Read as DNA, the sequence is TGTGCCAGCAGTCGACAGGGAGGTGAAGCTTTCTTT.